Below are 13 T cell receptor beta chains sequenced from a single sample in a study of OX40 agonist ivuxolimab in advanced cancers. Data came from immunoSEQ multiplex PCR; TCRdb stores just in-frame clones and leaves some out. The table has approximately 30,000 clones, about 85% seen once; the top ten hold around a third. Source: CD4+ or CD8+ T cells sorted from blood, taken in a trial of the OX40 agonist ivuxolimab. Source of these receptors: an adult with an advanced solid tumor such as melanoma, head and neck, liver or kidney cancer.

The chain recombines TRBV28 with TRBJ2-6; D uncertain. Deletions cut 8 bases from V and 0 bases from J, with 17 bases between. This CDR3 region has 17 residues. The germline gives CDR1 MDHEN, CDR2 SYDVKM. The CDR3 loop reads CASADGVYSSGANVLTF. The CDR3 DNA follows: TGTGCCAGCGCGGACGGAGTCTACAGCTCTGGGGCCAACGTCCTGACTTTC.

The genes are TRBV7-6 and TRBJ1-4; possible D gene TRBD1, 5 bases. V shed 5 bases and J shed 0 bases, with 10 bases lying between them. CDR3 length: 15 residues. From germline, CDR1 is SGHVS and CDR2 FNYEAQ. Here the CDR3 reads CASSIDSSTNEKLFF. The CDR3 nucleotides are TGTGCCAGCAGCATAGACAGTTCAACTAATGAAAAACTGTTTTTT. Together with reference TRBV7-6 and TRBJ1-4, the CDR3 gives the full variable domain: GAGVSQSPRYKVTKRGQDVALRCDPISGHVSLYWYRQALGQGPEFLTYFNYEAQQDKSGLPNDRFSAERPEGSISTLTIQRTEQRDSAMYRCASSIDSSTNEKLFFGSGTQLSVL.

V is TRBV7-9 and J is TRBJ2-2, with D uncertain. The CDR3 spans 12 residues. Germline-derived CDR1 and CDR2 are SEHNR and FQNEAQ (reference sequence). With 3 bases removed from V and 6 bases from J, the gap between germline ends came to 5 bases. CDR3 in DNA: TGTGCCAGCAGCTTTTTAGCCGGGGAGCTGTTTTTT. Residues: CASSFLAGELFF.

V is TRBV6-5 and J is TRBJ1-3; D uncertain. This CDR3 is 13 amino acids long. Trimming took off 0 bases at V and 3 bases at J, with 3 bases between the two ends. Germline assignment: CDR1 MNHEY and CDR2 SVGAGI. The CDR3 region is CASSYSDGNTIYF. The CDR3 nucleotides read TGTGCCAGCAGTTACTCGGATGGAAACACCATATATTTT.

The rearrangement joins TRBV28 to TRBJ1-1; D is uncertain. The germline V and J ends were trimmed by 1 base and 0 bases, with 12 bases remaining between them. Per germline, CDR1 MDHEN and CDR2 SYDVKM. CDR3 length equals 16 residues. CDR3 region: CASSLFRERMNTEAFF. The CDR3 DNA reads as TGTGCCAGCAGTTTATTTAGGGAGAGGATGAACACTGAAGCTTTCTTT.

The chain links TRBV9 to TRBJ1-1, with D uncertain. V was trimmed by 1 base and J by 4 bases, leaving 11 bases between them. This CDR3 has 14 residues. CDR1 and CDR2 from the germline V gene are SGDLS and YYNGEE. The CDR3 DNA follows: TGTGCCAGCAGCGTACGGTCCGCGGGCACTGAAGCTTTCTTT. It is translated as CASSVRSAGTEAFF. Filled out from reference TRBV9 and TRBJ1-1, the complete variable domain reads DSGVTQTPKHLITATGQRVTLRCSPRSGDLSVYWYQQSLDQGLQFLIQYYNGEERAKGNILERFSAQQFPDLHSELNLSSLELGDSALYFCASSVRSAGTEAFFGQGTRLTVV.

The rearrangement joins TRBV11-2 to TRBJ1-2; D unresolved. Trimming took off 5 bases at V and 4 bases at J, with 11 bases between the two ends. The germline gives CDR1 SGHAT, CDR2 FQNNGV. CDR3 length: 13 amino acids. The DNA for the CDR3 is TGTGCCAGCAGCCAACTCAGACTCTATGGCTACACCTTC. Translating it yields CASSQLRLYGYTF.

This rearrangement joins TRBV6-5 to TRBJ2-7; no definite D call. This CDR3 has 14 amino acids. V dropped 2 bases and J dropped 4 bases, with 12 bases sitting between them. Germline CDR1 is MNHEY and CDR2 is SVGAGI. The CDR3 DNA is TGTGCCAGCAGTTACGGTCCCGGGTTTTACGAGCAGTACTTC. Protein sequence: CASSYGPGFYEQYF.

This chain connects TRBV6-6 to TRBJ1-3; D may be TRBD1 (5 bases). This CDR3 has 14 amino acids. Germline V gives CDR1 MNHNY, CDR2 SVGAGI (reference sequence). Trimming pared 5 bases from V and 2 bases from J, leaving 10 bases between. CDR3 sequence reads: CASSQTVTGNTIYF. The CDR3 region has the DNA TGTGCCAGCAGTCAGACAGTCACTGGAAACACCATATATTTT.

This chain links TRBV29-1 with TRBJ2-1; no reliable D call. The V end lost 2 bases, the J end lost 6 bases, and 11 bases lay between the germline ends. This CDR3 region has 13 residues. The germline CDR1 and CDR2 sequences are SQVTM and ANQGSEA. The CDR3 sequence: CSVEIGSGNEQFF. DNA of the CDR3: TGCAGCGTTGAAATAGGATCTGGCAATGAGCAGTTCTTC.

The chain has TRBV15 and TRBJ2-1, with D perhaps TRBD1 or TRBD2 (6 bases each). Germline CDR1 is LNHNV and CDR2 is YYDKDF (reference sequence). The CDR3 covers 16 residues. Trimming pared 0 bases from V and 7 bases from J, leaving 16 bases between. The CDR3 loop is CATSRDGARGGNEQFF. CDR3 DNA: TGTGCCACCAGCAGAGATGGCGCCAGGGGAGGAAATGAGCAGTTCTTC. The entire variable domain, with the rest obtained from reference TRBV15 and TRBJ2-1, is as follows: DAMVIQNPRYQVTQFGKPVTLSCSQTLNHNVMYWYQQKSSQAPKLLFHYYDKDFNNEADTPDNFQSRRPNTSFCFLDIRSPGLGDTAMYLCATSRDGARGGNEQFFGPGTRLTVL.

A word on this clone: The same CDR3 can be traced to other DNA sequences in this sample. J is TRBJ1-1 and V is TRBV6-5; D call uncertain. There are 13 residues in the CDR3. Germline CDR1 and CDR2: MNHEY and SVGAGI. V lost 2 bases and J lost 4, with 8 bases in between. This CDR3 is CASSYKGGTEAFF. The CDR3 coding sequence is TGTGCCAGCAGTTACAAGGGAGGCACTGAAGCTTTCTTT.

The V gene is TRBV7-6, the J gene TRBJ2-2; 7 bases are a match to TRBD1. CDR1 is SGHVS, CDR2 FNYEAQ, per germline. The CDR3 covers 18 residues. Trimming at V came to 1 base and at J to 2 bases, leaving 10 bases not matched to a gene. Here the CDR3 reads CASSLDVGGQTNTGELFF. The CDR3 nucleotides are TGTGCCAGCAGCTTAGATGTTGGGGGACAGACAAACACCGGGGAGCTGTTTTTT.